This T cell receptor (beta chain) was observed in a study of T cell responses to AZD1222 COVID-19 vaccine. Study-level results: In a largely white British group with more females than males, clonal diversity was possibly underestimated. Recipients of AZD1222 seropositive at baseline numbered only 6 or 7. Two AZD1222 doses significantly raised spike-specific TCR breadth and depth over controls. The study sampled repertoires only after the peak T cell response.

Measured with immunoSEQ multiplex PCR; TCRdb has only the in-frame clones, and not every one. Of about 130,000 clones in the sample, about four fifths are singletons; the top ten hold roughly 4.3%. The CDR3 is 13 residues long. Trimming left V 3 bases short and J 3 bases short, with 8 bases between. The germline V gene has CDR1 MNHNS and CDR2 SASEGT. For this clone: Its antigen is currently unknown.

The chain links TRBV6-1 to TRBJ1-1; D not certain. This TCR derives from an adult in good health. The material sequenced was peripheral blood, taken on day 0 of AZD1222 vaccination. CDR3: CASSDNIDTEAFF. As DNA, the CDR3 is TGTGCCAGCAGTGATAACATCGACACTGAAGCTTTCTTT.